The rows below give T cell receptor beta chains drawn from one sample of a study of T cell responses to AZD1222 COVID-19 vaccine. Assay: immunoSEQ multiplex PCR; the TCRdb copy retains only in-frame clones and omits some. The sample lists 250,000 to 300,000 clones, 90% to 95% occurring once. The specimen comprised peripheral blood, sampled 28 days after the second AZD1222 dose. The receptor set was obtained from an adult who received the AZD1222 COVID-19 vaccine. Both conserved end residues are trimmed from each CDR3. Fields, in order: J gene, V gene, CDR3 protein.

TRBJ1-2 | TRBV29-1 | SVDGTGRGYT
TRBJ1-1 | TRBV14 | ASSLAGANTEAF
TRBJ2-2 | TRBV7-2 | ASSPRAAGELF
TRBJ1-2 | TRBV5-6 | ASSLGGAYGYT
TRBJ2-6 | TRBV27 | ASRSLGPGANVLT
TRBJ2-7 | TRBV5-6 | ASSYWDRGEQY
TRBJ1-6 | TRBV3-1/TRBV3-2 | ASSQVWTGSNSPLH
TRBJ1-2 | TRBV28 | ASRAAPNYGYT
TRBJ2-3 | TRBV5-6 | ASSHRGESTDTQY
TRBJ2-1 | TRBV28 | ASSFGRAAGNEQF
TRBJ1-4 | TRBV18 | ASSPPGLGNEKLF
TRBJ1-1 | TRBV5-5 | ASSRGLRGRPTEAF
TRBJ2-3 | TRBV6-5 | ASSGGFSTDTQY
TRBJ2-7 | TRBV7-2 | ASSLARASNEQY
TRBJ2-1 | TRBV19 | ASSIAARGVGEQF
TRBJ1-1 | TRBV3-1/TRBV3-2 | ASSQLGGWPEAF
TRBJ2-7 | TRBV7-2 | ASSPGLAVSYEQY
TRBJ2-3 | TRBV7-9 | ASSIIASTQY
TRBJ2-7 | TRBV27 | ASSLGGVKGEQY
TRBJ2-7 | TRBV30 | AWSVGTSGLGSEQY
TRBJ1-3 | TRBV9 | ASSVAGVSGNTIY
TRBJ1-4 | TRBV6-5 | ASSYRALPGKLF
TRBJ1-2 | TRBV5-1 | ASSLAVGTNYGYT
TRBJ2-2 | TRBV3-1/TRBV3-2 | ASSQGEITGELF
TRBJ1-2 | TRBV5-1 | ASSLTGVGYT
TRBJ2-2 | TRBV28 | ASSSSGGATGELF
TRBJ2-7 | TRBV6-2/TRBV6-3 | ASSYLGGSYEQY
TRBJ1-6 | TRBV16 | ASSPSKNSPLH
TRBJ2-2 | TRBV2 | ASSPLHGTGELF
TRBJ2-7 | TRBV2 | ASNTGDDEQY
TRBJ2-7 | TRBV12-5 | ASGLVKTGGRYEQY
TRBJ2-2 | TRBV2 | ASRAGQANTGELF
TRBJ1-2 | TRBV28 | ASTPLGYGYT
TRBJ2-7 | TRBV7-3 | ASSPSTGDEQY
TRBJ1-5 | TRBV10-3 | AIAASPGDQPQH
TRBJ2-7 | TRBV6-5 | ASSRPGSYEQY
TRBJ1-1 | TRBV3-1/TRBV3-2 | ASSQQGGDTEAF
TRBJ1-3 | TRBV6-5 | ASSQGNTIY
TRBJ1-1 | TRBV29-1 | AHGREQGTF
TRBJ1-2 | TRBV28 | ASSLGGQGWGYGYT
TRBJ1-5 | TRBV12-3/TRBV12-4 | ASSSQKGQPQH
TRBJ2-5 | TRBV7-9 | ASSLGLAGQETQY
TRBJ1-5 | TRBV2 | ASRAGTGGQGQPQH
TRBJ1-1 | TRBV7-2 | ASSLIGFGEAF
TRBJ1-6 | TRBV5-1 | ASSFPGTDSPLH
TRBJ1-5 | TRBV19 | ASSVYRDRGSQPQH
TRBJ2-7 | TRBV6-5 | ASIPQTTAYEQY
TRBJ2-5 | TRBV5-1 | TSSEAGGEETQY
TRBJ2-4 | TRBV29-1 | SVIRQGSWY
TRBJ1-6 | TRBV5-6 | ASSLAGGNSPLH
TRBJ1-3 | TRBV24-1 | ATSRQDGDTIY
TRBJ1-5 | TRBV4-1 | ASSPEGPGGNQPQH
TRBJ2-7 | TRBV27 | ASIHPGGHEQY
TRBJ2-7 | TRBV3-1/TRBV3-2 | ASSQERAGPSYEQY
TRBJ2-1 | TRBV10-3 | AISESVGTTYNEQF
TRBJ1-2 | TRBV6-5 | ASRDRETTNYGYT
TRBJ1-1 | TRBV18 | ASSPVAGTEAF
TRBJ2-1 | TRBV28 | ASSSRITNEQF
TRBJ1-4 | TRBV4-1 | ASSQLPPGLPNEKLF
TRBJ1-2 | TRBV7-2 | ASSSRTGDGYT